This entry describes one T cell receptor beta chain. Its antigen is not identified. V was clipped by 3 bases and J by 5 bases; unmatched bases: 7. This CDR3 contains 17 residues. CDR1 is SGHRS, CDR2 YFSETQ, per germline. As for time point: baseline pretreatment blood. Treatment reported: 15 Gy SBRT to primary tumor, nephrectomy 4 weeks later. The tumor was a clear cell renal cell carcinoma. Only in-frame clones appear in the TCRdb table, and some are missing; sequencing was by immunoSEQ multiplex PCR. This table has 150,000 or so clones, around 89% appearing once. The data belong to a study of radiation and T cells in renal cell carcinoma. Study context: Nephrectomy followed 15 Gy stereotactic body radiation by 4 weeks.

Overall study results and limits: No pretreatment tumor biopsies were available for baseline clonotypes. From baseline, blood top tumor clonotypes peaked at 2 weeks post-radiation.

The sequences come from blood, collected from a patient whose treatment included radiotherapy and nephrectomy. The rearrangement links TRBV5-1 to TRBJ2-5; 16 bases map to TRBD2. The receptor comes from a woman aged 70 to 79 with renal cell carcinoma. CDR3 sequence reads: CASSSLGLAGGQETQYF. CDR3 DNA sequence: TGCGCCAGCAGCTCCCTGGGACTAGCGGGGGGGCAGGAGACCCAGTACTTC.